The clone carrying this T cell receptor (beta chain) has ten or more counts. Its antigen is undetermined. The source of the sample is a study of T cells in Graves' hyperthyroidism and ophthalmopathy. Findings and caveats of the study: Appearing also in blood were most of the thyroid clonotypes expanded above 0.001.

It was RNA transcripts that yielded the amplified TCR beta CDR3 regions. Researchers ran a first-round RT-PCR on the TCR CDR3 using the HTBI primer set. A single record per CDR3 protein comes from TCRdb applying MiXCR to the multiplex PCR reads. The repertoire holds 600,000 or so distinct CDR3 sequences, about 14% seen once, with around 7% in the top ten. Deletions cut 4 bases from V and 4 bases from J, with 10 bases between. The CDR3 has 12 residues. The germline V gene encodes CDR1 SQVTM and CDR2 ANQGSEA. The study included ophthalmopathy patients with Clinical Activity Score at least 3, NOSPECS grade at least 4 and duration under 3 months. A patient was excluded if there was uncontrolled infection, other autoimmune disease, pregnancy or lactation.

The chain combines TRBV29-1 with TRBJ1-2; maybe TRBD1 (6 bases). The sequenced material came from blood. The receptor comes from a woman aged 18-30 years with Graves' ophthalmopathy. CDR3 protein: CSVAAGVYGYTF. DNA of the CDR3: TGCAGCGTTGCGGCAGGGGTCTATGGCTACACCTTC.